Shown below are 23 T cell receptor beta chains from a single sample sequenced in a study of CD8 T cells in ankylosing spondylitis. TCRdb recomputed calls from the 5' RACE reads with MiXCR, one row per CDR3 protein. The sample gives 200,000 or so distinct CDR3 sequences, around 25% of which show up once; under 8% is in the top ten. Sequencing was carried out using blood, either unsorted or a sorted T cell fraction (not recorded which). These receptors came from a male donor with ankylosing spondylitis or in good health (not recorded which).

This clonotype has a handful of counts. V and J are TRBV20-1 and TRBJ1-2; D may be TRBD1 (6 bases). The germline CDR1 and CDR2 sequences are DFQATT and SNEGSKA (reference sequence). The CDR3 runs to 16 residues. Trimming took off 6 bases at V and 0 bases at J, with 20 bases between the two ends. CDR3 sequence (DNA): TGCAGTGCGACCCCGCGGAGGGGGGGAGCTAACTATGGCTACACCTTC. Translation: CSATPRRGGANYGYTF.

In its sample, this clonotype was seen many times. This chain's CDR3 is CASSLWGNEQFF. The CDR3 DNA reads TGTGCCAGCAGCTTATGGGGGAATGAGCAGTTCTTC. This rearrangement joins TRBV7-2 to TRBJ2-1; either TRBD1 or TRBD2 may supply D (5 bases each). The CDR3 is 12 amino acids. Per germline, CDR1 SGHTA and CDR2 FQGNSA. Trimming cost V 2 bases and J 7 bases, with 6 bases left between them.

This clonotype has at least ten counts. As DNA, the CDR3 is TGCGCCAGCAGCTTGGAGCGTAGCGGGACCTACAATGAGCAGTTCTTC. It yields the protein CASSLERSGTYNEQFF. V gene TRBV5-1 combines with J gene TRBJ2-1, with 8 bases that match TRBD2. Germline CDR1 is SGHRS and CDR2 is YFSETQ. V trimming: 0 bases; J trimming: 2 bases; junction bases outside the gene matches: 4. This CDR3 has 16 amino acids.

This clonotype was detected many times. V is TRBV6-1 and J is TRBJ2-2; TRBD2 matches at 10 bases. The trim removed 6 bases at V and 3 bases at J, leaving 4 bases unmatched. The CDR3 length is 15 residues. CDR1 and CDR2 from the germline V gene are MNHNS and SASEGT. CDR3 protein: CASRTSGRDTGELFF. Here the CDR3 DNA reads TGTGCCAGCAGGACTAGCGGGCGAGACACCGGGGAGCTGTTTTTT.

The chain has TRBV6-5 and TRBJ1-1, with unresolved D. V lost 0 bases to trimming and J lost 0 bases, with 17 bases between them. The V gene's germline CDR1 is MNHEY and CDR2 SVGAGI. The CDR3 spans 18 residues. CDR3 DNA sequence: TGTGCCAGCAGTTACTCCACGGGCCCCCGGACCATGAACACTGAAGCTTTCTTT. Its protein product is CASSYSTGPRTMNTEAFF.

This chain uses TRBV29-1 with TRBJ2-7; 8 nucleotides line up with TRBD1. Germline assignment: CDR1 SQVTM and CDR2 ANQGSEA. This CDR3 contains 13 residues. V gave up 5 bases and J gave up 2 bases; unmatched junction bases: 5. CDR3 region: CSVKPTGAYEQYF. The CDR3 nucleotides are TGCAGCGTTAAACCGACAGGGGCCTACGAGCAGTACTTC.

In its sample, this clonotype was seen many times. The chain combines TRBV6-5 with TRBJ2-5, with D unresolved. This CDR3 contains 15 residues. Germline lookup yields CDR1 MNHEY and CDR2 SVGAGI. The ends were cut back, 4 bases at V and 1 base at J, with 13 bases in the middle. The CDR3 here is CASSWQPGPQETQYF. CDR3 nucleotide sequence: TGTGCCAGCAGTTGGCAACCTGGACCCCAAGAGACCCAGTACTTC.

The sample holds a few counts of this clonotype. The chain carries TRBV20-1 and TRBJ2-7, with 9 positions matching TRBD2. This CDR3 is 16 amino acids long. CDR1 is DFQATT and CDR2 is SNEGSKA in the germline V gene (reference sequence). With 1 base clipped from V and 4 bases from J, the junction kept 11 bases outside the gene matches. The CDR3 loop is CSARVAGGTSSYEQYF. In DNA, the CDR3 is TGCAGTGCTAGAGTGGCGGGAGGGACTAGCAGTTACGAGCAGTACTTC.

Ten or more counts support this clonotype. The V and J genes are TRBV5-1 and TRBJ2-6; D uncertain. Looked up from germline, CDR1 is SGHRS and CDR2 is YFSETQ. The CDR3 is 15 amino acids. Trimming took off 4 bases at V and 0 bases at J, with 8 bases between the two ends. This chain's CDR3 is CASSQEHSGANVLTF. For the CDR3, the DNA is TGCGCCAGCAGCCAGGAGCACTCTGGGGCCAACGTCCTGACTTTC.

The rearrangement uses TRBV15 and TRBJ2-1, with TRBD2 as a possible D gene (6 bases). The CDR3 spans 14 residues. Germline-derived CDR1 and CDR2 are LNHNV and YYDKDF (reference sequence). V dropped 5 bases and J dropped 0 bases, with 8 bases sitting between them. The CDR3 sequence is CATSHGGSYNEQFF. The CDR3 DNA reads TGTGCCACCAGCCACGGGGGCTCCTACAATGAGCAGTTCTTC. Variable domain in full (rest from reference TRBV15 and TRBJ2-1): DAMVIQNPRYQVTQFGKPVTLSCSQTLNHNVMYWYQQKSSQAPKLLFHYYDKDFNNEADTPDNFQSRRPNTSFCFLDIRSPGLGDTAMYLCATSHGGSYNEQFFGPGTRLTVL.

V is TRBV20-1 and J is TRBJ2-5; TRBD2 aligns across 13 bases. The V gene's germline CDR1 is DFQATT and CDR2 SNEGSKA (reference sequence). The V gene end was trimmed by 0 bases and the J gene end by 1 base; junction bases not matched to a gene: 2. The CDR3 runs 16 residues. As DNA, the CDR3 is TGCAGTGCTAGAGAGGGACTAGCGGGACTCCAAGAGACCCAGTACTTC. Its translation is CSAREGLAGLQETQYF.

About this clonotype itself: Given a much more abundant clone one base away, this may be a read error. CDR3 nucleotide sequence: TGTGCCAGCAGCCAAGAGAGGGAGACCCAGTACTTC. It encodes CASSQERETQYF. V usage is TRBV4-2 and J usage is TRBJ2-5; D not certain. CDR3 length: 12 residues. Trimming stripped 0 bases from V and 5 bases from J, with 4 bases between. The germline V gene has CDR1 LGHNA and CDR2 YNFKEQ.

There are many counts of this clonotype. V is TRBV7-9 and J is TRBJ2-3; the D gene could be TRBD1 or TRBD2 (5 bases each). Trimming stripped 5 bases from V and 4 bases from J, with 16 bases between. The CDR3 totals 15 residues. The germline CDR1 and CDR2 sequences are SEHNR and FQNEAQ (reference sequence). The CDR3 is CASSPGTERSDTQYF. CDR3 nucleotides: TGTGCCAGCAGCCCCGGGACCGAACGATCAGATACGCAGTATTTT.

This clonotype has ten or more counts. The chain has TRBV29-1 and TRBJ1-1; 8 nucleotides line up with TRBD1. The CDR3 spans 12 residues. V shed 7 bases and J 7 bases; nucleotides not matched to a gene: 8. Looked up from germline, CDR1 is SQVTM and CDR2 is ANQGSEA. CDR3 amino acids: CSGLLDRGEAFF. CDR3 coding DNA: TGCAGCGGCCTTCTTGACAGGGGTGAAGCTTTCTTT.

The chain joins TRBV20-1 to TRBJ2-7; D is possibly TRBD2 (5 bases). Trimming left V 2 bases short and J 3 bases short, with 11 bases between. Germline assignment: CDR1 DFQATT and CDR2 SNEGSKA (reference sequence). The CDR3 sequence is 13 residues long. CDR3 in DNA: TGCAGTGCTAGAATAGCGCTCGGCTACGAGCAGTACTTC. Amino acids: CSARIALGYEQYF.

This clonotype was seen a handful of times. The chain links TRBV5-6 to TRBJ2-1; 8 nucleotides align to TRBD2. CDR1 is SGHDT and CDR2 is YYEEEE in the germline V gene. Losses at the gene ends were 4 bases for V and 0 bases for J; bases not matched to a gene: 9. This CDR3 spans 17 amino acids. The CDR3 region is CASSGSSGSSSYNEQFF. CDR3 bases: TGTGCCAGCAGCGGATCTAGCGGGTCCAGCTCCTACAATGAGCAGTTCTTC.

This clonotype occurred many times. This chain connects TRBV2 to TRBJ2-5, with D hard to call. Germline V lookup: CDR1 SNHLY, CDR2 FYNNEI. The CDR3 has 11 amino acids. Between the trimmed V and J ends, which lost 7 bases and 3 bases, there was a span of 6 bases. The CDR3, as DNA: TGTGCCAGCAAGTTAAAAGAGACCCAGTACTTC. It translates to CASKLKETQYF.

The sample holds one count of this clonotype. The chain is built from TRBV5-6 and TRBJ1-5; TRBD1 agrees at 7 bases. Germline CDR1 is SGHDT and CDR2 is YYEEEE. Germline trimming cut 0 bases from V and 3 bases from J; bases unmatched to any gene: 18. This CDR3 is built from 20 residues. CDR3 loop: CASSLGGGTVNRRINQPQHF. The CDR3 DNA reads TGTGCCAGCAGCTTGGGCGGCGGGACAGTCAACCGACGGATCAATCAGCCCCAGCATTTT.

The J gene is TRBJ2-1, the V gene TRBV20-1, with TRBD2 matching 10 bases. The CDR3 has 14 residues. From germline, CDR1 is DFQATT and CDR2 SNEGSKA (reference sequence). V gave up 2 bases and J gave up 8 bases; unmatched junction bases: 6. The CDR3 here is CSARLASGSHEQFF. As DNA, the CDR3 is TGCAGTGCTAGATTGGCTAGCGGGAGTCATGAGCAGTTCTTC.

Ten or more counts support this clonotype. The chain combines TRBV29-1 with TRBJ1-2; D gene ambiguous. The CDR3 length is 13 residues. Deletions cut 4 bases from V and 1 base from J, with 10 bases between. Germline V gives CDR1 SQVTM, CDR2 ANQGSEA. CDR3 region: CSVGLGVNYGYTF. The CDR3 nucleotides are TGCAGCGTTGGTTTGGGCGTTAACTATGGCTACACCTTC.

This clonotype showed up just a few times. The J gene is TRBJ2-3, the V gene TRBV12-3 or TRBV12-4; D may match TRBD1 or TRBD2 (5 bases each). V lost 6 bases and J 2 bases, leaving 6 bases between the germline ends. CDR3 length equals 12 residues. The CDR3 DNA reads TGTGCCAGCAGGGGGACCACAGATACGCAGTATTTT. This sequence encodes CASRGTTDTQYF.

This clonotype was recorded many times. The gene calls are TRBV12-3 or TRBV12-4 and TRBJ1-6, with unresolved D. V lost 6 bases and J 10 bases, leaving 13 bases between the germline ends. This CDR3 has 13 residues. For the CDR3, the DNA is TGTGCCAGCAGAACCCGGGAGGAATCACCCCTCCACTTT. Encoded protein: CASRTREESPLHF.

The V call is TRBV20-1, the J call TRBJ2-3; D assignment may be TRBD1 or TRBD2 (5 bases each). This CDR3 has 16 residues. CDR1 is DFQATT, CDR2 SNEGSKA, per germline (reference sequence). V was clipped by 3 bases and J by 3 bases, with 19 bases between them. The CDR3 coding sequence is TGCAGTGCTAGTTCCCGGGACGGTTTTGGGACAGATACGCAGTATTTT. Protein: CSASSRDGFGTDTQYF.